This T cell receptor beta chain comes out of a study of OX40 agonist ivuxolimab in advanced cancers. Study information: At about 81% male, the cohort had a mean age of around 56 years, ranging from about 23 to 79. Three patients got partial responses; one had hepatocellular carcinoma and two had cutaneous melanoma.

Researchers took blood at baseline, on cycle 4 day 1, and on cycle 7 day 1. The CDR3 covers 16 residues. Germline V gives CDR1 SGHDT, CDR2 YYEEEE. The V segment lost 2 bases and the J segment 1 base; nucleotides outside the gene matches: 7. Here immunoSEQ multiplex PCR was the method, and the copy in TCRdb shows in-frame clones only, minus some. In the table there are some 100,000 clones, 80% to 90% of which are singletons. The receptor was derived from an adult with an advanced solid tumor such as melanoma, head and neck, liver or kidney cancer. The V call is TRBV5-6, the J call TRBJ2-3, with 7 bases matching TRBD2. Sequenced material: CD4+ or CD8+ T cells sorted from blood, taken in a trial of the OX40 agonist ivuxolimab. The CDR3: CASSLGLAARTDTQYF. The CDR3 nucleotides are TGTGCCAGCAGCTTAGGGCTAGCGGCTCGCACAGATACGCAGTATTTT.